This T cell receptor beta chain was obtained from a study of CD8+CD57+ T cells in acquired aplastic anemia. Study-wide context: Average DNA yield from sorted CD4+ and CD8+ cells was around 3 ug.

The sample holds one count of this clonotype. Genomic DNA provided the template from which TCR beta VDJ and CDR3 profiles were obtained. MiXCR, run by TCRdb on the reads, gives a single entry per CDR3 protein. The profile shows around 400,000 distinct CDR3 sequences, 65% to 75% of them singletons. Looked up from germline, CDR1 is WNHNN and CDR2 is SYGVQD (reference sequence). Trimming shortened V by 6 bases and J by 4 bases, and 13 bases separated the two germline ends. The CDR3 extends over 13 amino acids. Sequencing used sorted CD4+, CD8+, or CD8+CD57+ T cells (not recorded which) from PBMCs. The receptor was derived from a human donor in good health, serving as a control. The chain links TRBV10-1 to TRBJ2-7; weak D call: TRBD2 (6 bases). This chain's CDR3 is CASSSEAGYEQYF. CDR3 coding DNA: TGCGCCAGCAGCTCGGAGGCGGGATACGAGCAGTACTTC.